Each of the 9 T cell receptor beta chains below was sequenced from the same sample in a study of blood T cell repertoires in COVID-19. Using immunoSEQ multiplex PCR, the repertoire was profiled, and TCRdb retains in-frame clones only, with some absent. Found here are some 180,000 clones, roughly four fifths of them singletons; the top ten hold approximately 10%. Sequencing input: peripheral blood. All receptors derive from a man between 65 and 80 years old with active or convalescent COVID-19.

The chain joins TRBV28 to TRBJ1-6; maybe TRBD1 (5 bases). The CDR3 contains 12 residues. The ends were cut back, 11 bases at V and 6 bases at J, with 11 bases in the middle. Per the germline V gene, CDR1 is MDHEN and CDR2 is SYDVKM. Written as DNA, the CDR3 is TGTGCCTCGAGGGGAGGTAATTCACCCCTCCACTTT. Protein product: CASRGGNSPLHF.

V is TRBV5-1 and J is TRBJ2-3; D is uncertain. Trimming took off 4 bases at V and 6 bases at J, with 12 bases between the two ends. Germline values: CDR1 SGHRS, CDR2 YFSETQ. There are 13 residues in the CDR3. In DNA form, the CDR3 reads TGCGCCAGCAGCCCCCTCGGGTCGGATACGCAGTATTTT. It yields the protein CASSPLGSDTQYF.

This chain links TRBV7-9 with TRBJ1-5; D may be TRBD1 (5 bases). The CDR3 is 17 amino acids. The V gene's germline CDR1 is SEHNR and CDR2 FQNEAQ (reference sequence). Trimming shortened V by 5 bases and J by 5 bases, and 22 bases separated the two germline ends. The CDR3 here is CASSDTPRDGEYQPQHF. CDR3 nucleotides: TGTGCCAGCAGCGACACCCCCAGGGATGGGGAATATCAGCCCCAGCATTTT.

The CDR3 bases are TGTGCCACCAGTGACCCTGGACAGAATCAGCCCCAGCATTTT. Translated, it gives CATSDPGQNQPQHF. V and J are TRBV24-1 and TRBJ1-5; D is perhaps TRBD1 (6 bases). Germline V gene lookup returns CDR1 KGHDR and CDR2 SFDVKD. The CDR3 length is 14 residues. Trimming removed 4 bases at V and 4 bases at J, with 10 bases between.

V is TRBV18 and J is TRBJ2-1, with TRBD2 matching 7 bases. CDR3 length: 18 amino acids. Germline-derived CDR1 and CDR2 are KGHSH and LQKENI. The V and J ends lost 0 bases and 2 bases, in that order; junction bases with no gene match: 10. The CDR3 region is CASSPPTGGLAAYNEQFF. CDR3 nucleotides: TGTGCCAGCTCACCACCCACCGGCGGTCTAGCGGCCTACAATGAGCAGTTCTTC.

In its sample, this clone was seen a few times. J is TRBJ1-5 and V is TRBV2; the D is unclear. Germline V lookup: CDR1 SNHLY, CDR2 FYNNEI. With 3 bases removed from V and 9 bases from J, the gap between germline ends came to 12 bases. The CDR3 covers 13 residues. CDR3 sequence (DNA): TGTGCCAGCAGTGATGGCGGGGATCGGCCCCAGCATTTT. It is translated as CASSDGGDRPQHF. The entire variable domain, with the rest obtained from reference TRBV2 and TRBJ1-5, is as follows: EPEVTQTPSHQVTQMGQEVILRCVPISNHLYFYWYRQILGQKVEFLVSFYNNEISEKSEIFDDQFSVERPDGSNFTLKIRSTKLEDSAMYFCASSDGGDRPQHFGDGTRLSIL.

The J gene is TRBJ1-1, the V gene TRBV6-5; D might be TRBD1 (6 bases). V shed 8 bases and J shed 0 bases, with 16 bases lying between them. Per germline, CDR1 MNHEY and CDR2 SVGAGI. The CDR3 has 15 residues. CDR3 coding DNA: TGTGCCAGCTCCCCCAGGGGCAGCCTGAACACTGAAGCTTTCTTT. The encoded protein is CASSPRGSLNTEAFF.

The CDR3 coding sequence is TGTGCCAGCAATTCTGGGCAGGGATGGGGAAAACTGTTTTTT. Residues: CASNSGQGWGKLFF. V and J are TRBV28 and TRBJ1-4; D may be TRBD1 (5 bases). The CDR3 consists of 14 residues. The ends were cut back, 7 bases at V and 10 bases at J, with 19 bases in the middle. CDR1 and CDR2 (germline): MDHEN, SYDVKM.

CDR3 DNA sequence: TGCGCCAGCAGCCCCGGTGGGGCGGAAGAGACCCAGTACTTC. Amino acid sequence: CASSPGGAEETQYF. This chain uses TRBV5-1 with TRBJ2-5, with D possibly being TRBD1 (5 bases). Germline CDR1 reads SGHRS; CDR2 reads YFSETQ. The CDR3 contains 14 residues. V was shortened by 4 bases and J by 3 bases, with 13 bases between the two germline ends.